The 15 T cell receptor beta chains presented below share a single source sample, sequenced in a study of Ad26.COV2.S vaccination and SARS-CoV-2 variants. Profiled with immunoSEQ multiplex PCR; TCRdb holds only in-frame clones, not every one. The sample gives 440,000 or so clones, nearly 90% of which show up once; 1.7% is in the top ten. Treatment given: roughly 18 received Ad26.COV2.S at low or high dose, single or two shots; 5 received placebo; per-sample allocation not given. Collection of samples fell on day 63 after the first vaccine or placebo injection. This specimen was peripheral blood, taken in a trial of Ad26.COV2.S vaccine versus placebo. Receptors originate from a person aged 18-60 years who received the Ad26.COV2.S COVID-19 vaccine or a placebo.

Remarks on this clone: This sample includes further DNA sequences coding for the same CDR3. The rearrangement uses TRBV19 and TRBJ2-7; 9 nucleotides agree with TRBD1. Losses at the gene ends were 8 bases for V and 1 base for J; bases not matched to a gene: 3. The CDR3 contains 13 residues. Germline-derived CDR1 and CDR2 are LNHDA and SQIVND (reference sequence). The CDR3 DNA reads TGTGCCAGTTCCGGGACAGGGTCCTACGAGCAGTACTTC. Encoded protein: CASSGTGSYEQYF. Based on the CDR3 plus reference TRBV19 and TRBJ2-7, the full variable domain is DGGITQSPKYLFRKEGQNVTLSCEQNLNHDAMYWYRQDPGQGLRLIYYSQIVNDFQKGDIAEGYSVSREKKESFPLTVTSAQKNPTAFYLCASSGTGSYEQYFGPGTRLTVT.

CDR3 sequence: CASSSGGLSGNTIYF. The DNA of the CDR3 is TGTGCCAGCAGTTCGGGGGGGCTGTCTGGAAACACCATATATTTT. The V call is TRBV28, the J call TRBJ1-3; D possibly corresponds to TRBD1 (6 bases). The germline gives CDR1 MDHEN, CDR2 SYDVKM. V lost 4 bases and J 1 base, leaving 11 bases between the germline ends. The CDR3 runs 15 residues.

V usage is TRBV7-3 and J usage is TRBJ2-3, with 9 positions matching TRBD2. The CDR3 runs to 16 residues. Germline lookup yields CDR1 SGHTA and CDR2 FQGTGA. The V and J ends lost 5 bases and 3 bases, in that order; junction bases with no gene match: 9. The CDR3 here is CASSPLAGAGTDTQYF. The DNA for the CDR3 is TGTGCCAGCAGCCCTTTAGCGGGAGCGGGGACAGATACGCAGTATTTT.

The genes are TRBV2 and TRBJ2-3; no definite D call. Germline assignment: CDR1 SNHLY and CDR2 FYNNEI. Trimming pared 4 bases from V and 4 bases from J, leaving 6 bases between. The CDR3 runs 12 residues. The CDR3 DNA follows: TGTGCCAGCAGTGGGGATGCAGATACGCAGTATTTT. Residues: CASSGDADTQYF.

The count of this clone is one. The gene calls are TRBV6-1 and TRBJ1-2, with a weak D call TRBD1 (6 bases). Trimming shortened V by 2 bases and J by 2 bases, and 6 bases separated the two germline ends. CDR1 and CDR2 (germline): MNHNS, SASEGT. The CDR3 totals 13 residues. The DNA of the CDR3 is TGTGCCAGCAGTGAACAGGGGAACTATGGCTACACCTTC. Translated: CASSEQGNYGYTF.

A single count supports this clone. The V call is TRBV14, the J call TRBJ1-4; D not certain. V lost 4 bases and J 0 bases, leaving 15 bases between the germline ends. Germline values: CDR1 SGHDN, CDR2 FVKESK. The CDR3 is made up of 17 amino acids. The CDR3 DNA is TGTGCCAGCAGCCCGTGGCGGGGAGTTGCAACTAATGAAAAACTGTTTTTT. Its translation: CASSPWRGVATNEKLFF.

This clone showed up just a few times. The chain joins TRBV7-9 to TRBJ1-5; D call uncertain. Trimming removed 6 bases at V and 2 bases at J, with 8 bases between. Germline CDR1 reads SEHNR; CDR2 reads FQNEAQ (reference sequence). The CDR3 spans 13 residues. For the CDR3, the DNA is TGTGCCAGCAGGGGCGACGGCAATCAGCCCCAGCATTTT. This sequence encodes CASRGDGNQPQHF.

The rearrangement uses TRBV5-1 and TRBJ1-2; possible D gene TRBD1, 5 bases. The length of the CDR3 is 14 residues. Looked up from germline, CDR1 is SGHRS and CDR2 is YFSETQ. V was shortened by 2 bases and J by 3 bases, with 11 bases between the two germline ends. The DNA for the CDR3 is TGCGCCAGCAGCTTCCTGGCGGGGGACTATGGCTACACCTTC. This gives the protein CASSFLAGDYGYTF.

The chain couples TRBV7-8 to TRBJ1-2; 9 bases are shared with TRBD1. This CDR3 comprises 15 residues. Germline values: CDR1 SGHVS, CDR2 FQNEAQ. Trimming took 5 bases from V and 0 from J; bases not matched to a gene: 4. CDR3 protein: CASSPWTGANYGYTF. CDR3 DNA sequence: TGTGCCAGCAGCCCCTGGACAGGGGCTAACTATGGCTACACCTTC.

The chain has TRBV18 and TRBJ2-5; D uncertain. This CDR3 has 14 residues. V lost 3 bases and J lost 2, with 10 bases in between. Germline V CDR1 and CDR2: KGHSH, LQKENI. Here the CDR3 reads CASSPQHSQETQYF. CDR3 nucleotides: TGTGCCAGCTCACCCCAGCACTCTCAAGAGACCCAGTACTTC.

This clone has a single count. The chain joins TRBV6-5 to TRBJ1-1; D is unclear. The CDR3 is made up of 15 amino acids. Trimming took 6 bases from V and 4 from J, leaving 18 bases between them. Germline V gene sequence: CDR1 MNHEY, CDR2 SVGAGI. This CDR3 is CASSQPPFRTTEAFF. The CDR3 DNA reads TGTGCCAGCAGCCAACCCCCTTTTAGGACCACTGAAGCTTTCTTT.

This clone was counted once. The J gene is TRBJ1-2, the V gene TRBV14; unclear D gene. Trimming stripped 3 bases from V and 2 bases from J, with 7 bases between. CDR1 is SGHDN, CDR2 FVKESK, per germline. This CDR3 spans 13 amino acids. As DNA, the CDR3 is TGTGCCAGCAGCCAGGGTCGAAACTATGGCTACACCTTC. Translated: CASSQGRNYGYTF.

The V and J genes are TRBV3-1 (or the pseudogene TRBV3-2) and TRBJ1-1, with TRBD1 identical over 12 bases. V trimming: 1 base; J trimming: 5 bases; junction bases outside the gene matches: 8. This CDR3 is 17 amino acids long. The V gene's germline CDR1 is LGHDT and CDR2 YNNKEL (reference sequence). In DNA, the CDR3 is TGTGCCAGCAGCCAAGGTTTCGGGACAGGGGGCCGGACTGAAGCTTTCTTT. The encoded protein is CASSQGFGTGGRTEAFF.

DNA of the CDR3: TGTGCCAGCAGTTTACTCAGACCGAACACCGGGGAGCTGTTTTTT. This translates into CASSLLRPNTGELFF. This rearrangement joins TRBV27 to TRBJ2-2; D ambiguous. Germline V gene sequence: CDR1 MNHEY, CDR2 SMNVEV (reference sequence). The V end lost 2 bases, the J end lost 0 bases, and 7 bases lay between the germline ends. The CDR3 contains 15 residues.

This chain connects TRBV4-3 to TRBJ1-2; D unclear. CDR1 is LGHNA, CDR2 YSLEER, per germline. With 0 bases removed from V and 4 bases from J, the gap between germline ends came to 27 bases. The CDR3 has 20 amino acids. CDR3: CASSQDNSASRVGIGYGYTF. The CDR3, as DNA: TGCGCCAGCAGCCAAGATAATAGCGCTTCAAGGGTGGGTATTGGCTATGGCTACACCTTC.